This T cell receptor (beta chain) was retrieved from a study of T cell clonality in common variable immunodeficiency. The repertoire was sequenced with immunoSEQ multiplex PCR; TCRdb's copy has only in-frame clones and lacks some. Observed in the sample are around 45,000 clones, none of them singletons. This clone was detected only a few times. Patients and controls were mostly of Caucasian heritage. This clonotype was sampled from a person aged 18-70 years in good health. Sequencing was carried out using peripheral blood mononuclear cells.

The CDR3 DNA, read in part, is TGCAGTGCCCAACCTAGCGGCAGGACCTGGGAGACC. This sequence encodes CSAQPSGRTWET. In full, the CDR3 is CSAQPSGRTWETQYF. This sequence joins TRBV20-1 and TRBJ2-5; TRBD2 matches 7 bases. The read gets to within 3 residues of the CDR3 end, and the germline J gene fills in the rest. Trimming cost V 6 bases and J 5 bases; bases outside gene matches: 15. Germline assignment: CDR1 DFQATT and CDR2 SNEGSKA (reference sequence). CDR3 size: 15 residues.